This T cell receptor beta chain derives from a study of blood T cell repertoires in COVID-19 (dated by TCRdb to 2020 to 2021). Turning to the overall study: Samples from collaborators originated in the United States, Italy and Spain and spanned both the acute and convalescent phases of COVID-19. The material from the prospective study consisted of cDNA or gDNA derived from T cells, B-cell-depleted T cells, or PBMCs. Deeply sampled blood TCRbeta repertoires from subjects exposed to, actively infected with, or recovered from COVID-19 were included in the dataset. The repertoires were released in a freely available public database intended as a resource for research on the immune response to SARS-CoV-2. Samples were obtained from the ongoing ImmuneRACE study (first 160 participants) and from about 1,300 subjects provided by 6 global collaborators. Sample metadata almost always included a de-identified subject ID, COVID-19 status, age in years and sex. Where HLA class I and class II types were available, the types were taken from metadata supplied by the sample provider, not from assay-based typing. What the research found in general, with its limitations: The quantity of clinical and demographic metadata differed by source and by participant and was supplied without curation.

Whole blood was collected in K2EDTA tubes by collaborating institutions according to the institutions' own protocols. For TCRbeta analysis, collaborator samples were shipped as frozen whole blood, as isolated PBMCs, or as DNA extracted from either sample type. TCRbeta CDR3 regions were amplified from genomic DNA using the immunoSEQ Assay, a bias-controlled multiplex PCR. The paper's processing steps were these. Nucleated cell counts per sample were estimated from amplification of reference gene primers within the assay. To quantify the absolute abundance of each unique TCRbeta CDR3 rearrangement, sequence reads were collapsed and filtered. For each sample, productive Simpson clonality was calculated as the square root of Simpson's diversity index across productive rearrangements. Not all clones reach the TCRdb copy of this immuneACCESS table, which keeps in-frame sequences only. Checked studies attribute under half of the gap to unresolved V genes and leave the rest unexplained. V, J and clone size are those of that table, while D and trimming were read from the DNA. The sample table contains some 250,000 clones; only one count was recorded for about 80% of them. The ten largest account for more than 2.5% of the sample.

Based on the germline V gene (reference sequence), the CDR1 and CDR2 sequences are LGHDT and YNNKEL. Taken from cysteine to phenylalanine, the CDR3 has 17 residues. The entry retains the CDR3 DNA only, 51 bases that are in frame from base 1. Clipping removes 0 bases from V and 4 bases from J, with 8 as the unmatched junction base count. Notes on this clone: This clone's antigen is unknown. Per-base quality was not reported, and no clone a single base away is much larger than it.

Sequencing used peripheral blood. The source is a woman at least 80 years old with acute or convalescent COVID-19. This receptor chain uses TRBV3-1 (or the pseudogene TRBV3-2) and TRBJ2-5; TRBD2 agrees with 10 junctional bases. The CDR3 amino acid sequence is: CASSQDRAGGRLETQYF. The base sequence is TGTGCCAGCAGCCAAGATCGAGCGGGGGGGAGGTTAGAGACCCAGTACTTC.